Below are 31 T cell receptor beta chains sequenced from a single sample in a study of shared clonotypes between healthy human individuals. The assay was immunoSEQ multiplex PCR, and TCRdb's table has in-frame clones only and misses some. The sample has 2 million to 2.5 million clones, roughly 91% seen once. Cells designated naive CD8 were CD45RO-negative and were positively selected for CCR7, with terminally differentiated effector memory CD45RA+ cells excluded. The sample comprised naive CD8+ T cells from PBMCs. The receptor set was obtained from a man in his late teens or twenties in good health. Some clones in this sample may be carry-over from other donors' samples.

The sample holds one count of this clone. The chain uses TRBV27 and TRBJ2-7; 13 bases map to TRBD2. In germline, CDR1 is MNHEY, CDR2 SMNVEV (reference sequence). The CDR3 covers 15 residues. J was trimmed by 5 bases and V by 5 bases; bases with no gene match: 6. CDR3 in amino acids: CASSLGTSGTDEQYF. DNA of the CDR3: TGTGCCAGCAGTCTTGGGACTAGCGGGACCGACGAGCAGTACTTC.

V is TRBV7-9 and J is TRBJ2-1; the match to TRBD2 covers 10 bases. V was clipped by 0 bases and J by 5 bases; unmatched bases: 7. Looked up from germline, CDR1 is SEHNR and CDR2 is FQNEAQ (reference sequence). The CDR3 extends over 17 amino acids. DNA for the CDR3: TGTGCCAGCAGCTTAGCGCGAGGACTAGCGGTCGACAATGAGCAGTTCTTC. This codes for CASSLARGLAVDNEQFF.

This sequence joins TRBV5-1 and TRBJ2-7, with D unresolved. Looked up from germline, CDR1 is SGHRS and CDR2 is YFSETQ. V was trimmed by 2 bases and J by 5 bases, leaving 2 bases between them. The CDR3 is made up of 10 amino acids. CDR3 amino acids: CASSFNEQYF. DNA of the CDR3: TGCGCCAGCAGCTTCAACGAGCAGTACTTC.

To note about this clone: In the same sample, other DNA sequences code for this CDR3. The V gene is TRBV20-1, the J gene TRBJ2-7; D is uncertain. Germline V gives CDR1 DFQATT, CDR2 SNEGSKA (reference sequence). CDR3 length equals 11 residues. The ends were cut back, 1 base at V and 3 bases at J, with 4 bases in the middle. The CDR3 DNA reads TGCAGTGCTAGAGTGATCTACGAGCAGTACTTC. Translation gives CSARVIYEQYF.

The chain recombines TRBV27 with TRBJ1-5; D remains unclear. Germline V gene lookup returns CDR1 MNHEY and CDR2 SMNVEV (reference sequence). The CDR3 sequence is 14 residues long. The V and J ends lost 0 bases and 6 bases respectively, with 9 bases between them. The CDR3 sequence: CASSLSEMAQPQHF. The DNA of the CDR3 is TGTGCCAGCAGTTTATCGGAGATGGCTCAGCCCCAGCATTTT.

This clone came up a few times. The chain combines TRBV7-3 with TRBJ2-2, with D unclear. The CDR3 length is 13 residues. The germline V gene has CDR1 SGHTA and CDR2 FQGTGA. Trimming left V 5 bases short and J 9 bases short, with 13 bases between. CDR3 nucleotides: TGTGCCAGCAGCCCCGCCCTCTCCCGGGAGCTGTTTTTT. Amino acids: CASSPALSRELFF.

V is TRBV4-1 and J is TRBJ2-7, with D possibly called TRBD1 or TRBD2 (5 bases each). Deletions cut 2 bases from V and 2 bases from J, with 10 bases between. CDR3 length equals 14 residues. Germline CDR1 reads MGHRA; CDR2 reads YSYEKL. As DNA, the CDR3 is TGCGCCAGCAGCCAATGGGACGGCCCCTACGAGCAGTACTTC. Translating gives CASSQWDGPYEQYF.

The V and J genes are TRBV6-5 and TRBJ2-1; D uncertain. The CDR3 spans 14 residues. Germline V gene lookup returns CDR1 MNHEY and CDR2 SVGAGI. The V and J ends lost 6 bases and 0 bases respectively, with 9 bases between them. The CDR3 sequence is CASRPTSSYNEQFF. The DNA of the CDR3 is TGTGCCAGCAGGCCCACCAGCTCCTACAATGAGCAGTTCTTC.

Here the CDR3 reads CASSRRSGVLYEQYF. The CDR3 region has the DNA TGCGCCAGCAGCCGAAGGTCAGGGGTCCTCTACGAGCAGTACTTC. The rearrangement uses TRBV5-1 and TRBJ2-7; D is possibly TRBD1 (6 bases). V lost 4 bases to trimming and J lost 3 bases, with 17 bases between them. The CDR3 runs 15 residues. The V gene's germline CDR1 is SGHRS and CDR2 YFSETQ.

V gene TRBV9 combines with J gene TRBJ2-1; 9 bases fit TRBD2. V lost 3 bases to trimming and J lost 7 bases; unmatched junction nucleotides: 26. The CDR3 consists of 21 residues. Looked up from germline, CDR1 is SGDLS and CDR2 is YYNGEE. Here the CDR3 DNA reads TGTGCCAGCAGCGAGACAGCCCGCGACAGCGGGAGGCCCAAGTATCGGAATGAGCAGTTCTTC. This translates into CASSETARDSGRPKYRNEQFF.

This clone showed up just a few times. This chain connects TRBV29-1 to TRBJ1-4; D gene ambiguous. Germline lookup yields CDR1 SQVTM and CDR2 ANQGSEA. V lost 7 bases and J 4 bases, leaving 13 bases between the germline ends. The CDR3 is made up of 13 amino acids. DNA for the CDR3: TGCAGCGGGATCGTCGCTGGTAATGAAAAACTGTTTTTT. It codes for CSGIVAGNEKLFF.

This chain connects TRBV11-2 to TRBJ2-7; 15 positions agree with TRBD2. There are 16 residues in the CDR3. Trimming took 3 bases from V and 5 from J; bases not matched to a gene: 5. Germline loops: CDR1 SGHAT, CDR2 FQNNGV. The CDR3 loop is CASSFGTSGRFDEQYF. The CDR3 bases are TGTGCCAGCAGCTTCGGGACTAGCGGGAGGTTCGACGAGCAGTACTTC.

Here the CDR3 reads CASSPGGIGNEQYF. CDR3 coding DNA: TGTGCCAGCAGTCCAGGGGGTATTGGCAACGAGCAGTACTTC. The V call is TRBV28, the J call TRBJ2-7; 7 positions match TRBD1. The germline CDR1 and CDR2 sequences are MDHEN and SYDVKM. V lost 5 bases to trimming and J lost 5 bases; unmatched junction nucleotides: 9. The CDR3 is 14 amino acids.

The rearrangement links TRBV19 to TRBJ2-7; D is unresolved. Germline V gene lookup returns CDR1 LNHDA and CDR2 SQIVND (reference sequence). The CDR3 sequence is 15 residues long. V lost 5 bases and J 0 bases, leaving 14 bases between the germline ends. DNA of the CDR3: TGTGCCAGTAGTGAAGACACTCGAGGCTCCTACGAGCAGTACTTC. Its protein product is CASSEDTRGSYEQYF.

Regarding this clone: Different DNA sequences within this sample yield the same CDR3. The CDR3 spells CASSVVGSPNYGYTF. The CDR3 nucleotides read TGTGCCAGCAGCGTAGTTGGGTCCCCTAACTATGGCTACACCTTC. J is TRBJ1-2 and V is TRBV9; D unresolved. Germline CDR1 is SGDLS and CDR2 is YYNGEE. The CDR3 totals 15 residues. The ends were cut back, 0 bases at V and 0 bases at J, with 9 bases in the middle.

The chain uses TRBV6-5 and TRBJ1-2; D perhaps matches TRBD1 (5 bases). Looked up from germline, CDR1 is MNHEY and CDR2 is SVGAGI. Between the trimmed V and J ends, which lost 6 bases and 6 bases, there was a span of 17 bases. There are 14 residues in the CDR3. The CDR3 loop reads CASSPLGTWDGYTF. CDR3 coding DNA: TGTGCCAGCAGCCCGCTCGGGACCTGGGATGGCTACACCTTC.

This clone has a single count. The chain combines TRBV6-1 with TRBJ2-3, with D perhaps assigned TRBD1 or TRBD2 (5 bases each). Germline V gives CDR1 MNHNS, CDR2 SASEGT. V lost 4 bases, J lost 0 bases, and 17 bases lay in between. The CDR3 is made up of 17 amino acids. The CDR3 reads CASSGGWGRSSTDTQYF. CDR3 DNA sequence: TGTGCCAGCAGTGGCGGGTGGGGACGGTCTAGCACAGATACGCAGTATTTT.

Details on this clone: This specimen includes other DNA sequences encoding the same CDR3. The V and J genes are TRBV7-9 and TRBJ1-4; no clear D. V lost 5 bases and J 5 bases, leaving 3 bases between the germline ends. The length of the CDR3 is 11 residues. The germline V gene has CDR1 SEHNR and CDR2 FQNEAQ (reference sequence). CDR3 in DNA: TGTGCCAGCAGCCCCAATGAAAAACTGTTTTTT. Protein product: CASSPNEKLFF.

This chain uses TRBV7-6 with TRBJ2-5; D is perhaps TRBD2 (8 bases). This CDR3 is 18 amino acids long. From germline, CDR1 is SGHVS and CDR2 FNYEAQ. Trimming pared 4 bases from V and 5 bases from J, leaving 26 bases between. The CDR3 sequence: CASSSPERERVQGETQYF. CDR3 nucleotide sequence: TGTGCCAGCAGCTCGCCGGAGCGGGAGAGAGTACAGGGGGAGACCCAGTACTTC.

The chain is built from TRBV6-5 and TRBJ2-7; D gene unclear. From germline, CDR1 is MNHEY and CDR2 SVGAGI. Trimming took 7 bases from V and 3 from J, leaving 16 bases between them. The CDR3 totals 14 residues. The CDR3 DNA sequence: TGTGCCAGCACCCATCTTACAGCGAGCTACGAGCAGTACTTC. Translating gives CASTHLTASYEQYF.

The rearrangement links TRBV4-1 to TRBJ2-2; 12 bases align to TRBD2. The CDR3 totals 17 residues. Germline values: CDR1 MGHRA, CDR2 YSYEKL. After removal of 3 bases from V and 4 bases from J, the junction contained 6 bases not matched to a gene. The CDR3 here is CASSQRLAGDTTGELFF. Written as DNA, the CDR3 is TGCGCCAGCAGCCAGAGACTAGCGGGAGATACCACCGGGGAGCTGTTTTTT.

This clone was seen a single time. The CDR3 DNA follows: TGCAGCGTATCCGGGAGCAGTGATGGCAATCAGCCCCAGCATTTT. Translated, it gives CSVSGSSDGNQPQHF. The chain combines TRBV29-1 with TRBJ1-5, with D unclear. The CDR3 sequence is 15 residues long. Germline assignment: CDR1 SQVTM and CDR2 ANQGSEA. V lost 6 bases and J 2 bases, leaving 17 bases between the germline ends.

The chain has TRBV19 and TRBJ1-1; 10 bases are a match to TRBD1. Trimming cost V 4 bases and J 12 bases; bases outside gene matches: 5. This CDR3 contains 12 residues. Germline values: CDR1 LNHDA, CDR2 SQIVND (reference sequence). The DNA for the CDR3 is TGTGCCAGTAGTACGACAGGGGGCTACCCTTTCTTT. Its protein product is CASSTTGGYPFF.

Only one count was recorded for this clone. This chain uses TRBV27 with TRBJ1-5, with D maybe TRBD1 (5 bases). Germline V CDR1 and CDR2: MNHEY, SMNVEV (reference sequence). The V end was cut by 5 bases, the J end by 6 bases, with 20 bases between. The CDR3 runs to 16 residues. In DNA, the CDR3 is TGTGCCAGCAGTCCCATGCCTCCAGGGTTAGGTCAGCCCCAGCATTTT. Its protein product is CASSPMPPGLGQPQHF.

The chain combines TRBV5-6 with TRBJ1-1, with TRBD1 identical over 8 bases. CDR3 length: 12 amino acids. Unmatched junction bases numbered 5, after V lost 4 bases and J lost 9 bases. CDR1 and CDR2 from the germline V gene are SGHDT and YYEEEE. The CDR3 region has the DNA TGTGCCAGCAGCGCAGGGGGCCAACAAGCTTTCTTT. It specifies CASSAGGQQAFF.

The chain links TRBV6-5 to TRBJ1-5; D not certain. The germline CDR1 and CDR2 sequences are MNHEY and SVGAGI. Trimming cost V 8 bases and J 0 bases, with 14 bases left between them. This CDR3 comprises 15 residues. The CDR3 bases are TGTGCCAGCCGCCACTGGCAGAATAGCAATCAGCCCCAGCATTTT. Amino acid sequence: CASRHWQNSNQPQHF.

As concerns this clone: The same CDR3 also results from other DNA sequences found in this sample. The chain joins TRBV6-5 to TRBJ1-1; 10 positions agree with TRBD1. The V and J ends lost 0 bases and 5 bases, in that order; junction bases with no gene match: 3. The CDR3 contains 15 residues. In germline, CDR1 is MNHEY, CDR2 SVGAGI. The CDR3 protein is CASSYSRTGGTEAFF. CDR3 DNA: TGTGCCAGCAGTTACTCGAGGACAGGGGGAACTGAAGCTTTCTTT.

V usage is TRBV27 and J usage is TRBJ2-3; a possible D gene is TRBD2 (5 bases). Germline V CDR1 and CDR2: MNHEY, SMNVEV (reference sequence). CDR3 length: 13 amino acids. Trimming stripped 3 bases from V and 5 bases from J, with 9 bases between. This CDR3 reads CASSFLAGDTQYF. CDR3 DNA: TGTGCCAGCAGTTTCCTCGCGGGAGATACGCAGTATTTT.

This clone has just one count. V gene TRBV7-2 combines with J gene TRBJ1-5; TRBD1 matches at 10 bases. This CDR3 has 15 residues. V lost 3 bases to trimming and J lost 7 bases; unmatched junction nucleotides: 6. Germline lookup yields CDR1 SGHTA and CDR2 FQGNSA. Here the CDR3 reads CASSFGQGVLQPQHF. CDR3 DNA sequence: TGTGCCAGCAGCTTTGGACAGGGGGTCTTGCAGCCCCAGCATTTT.

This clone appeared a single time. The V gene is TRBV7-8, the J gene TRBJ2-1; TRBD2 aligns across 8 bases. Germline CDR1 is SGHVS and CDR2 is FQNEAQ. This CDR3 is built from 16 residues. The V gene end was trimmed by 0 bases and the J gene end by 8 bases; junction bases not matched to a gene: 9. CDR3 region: CASSLASGSATHEQFF. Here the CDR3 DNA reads TGTGCCAGCAGCTTAGCGAGCGGGAGTGCAACCCATGAGCAGTTCTTC.

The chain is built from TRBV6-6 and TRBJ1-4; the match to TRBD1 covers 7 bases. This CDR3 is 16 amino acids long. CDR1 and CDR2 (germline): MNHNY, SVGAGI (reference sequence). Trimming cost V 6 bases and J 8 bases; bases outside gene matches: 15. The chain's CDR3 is CASSTWKDRVEEKLFF. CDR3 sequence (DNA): TGTGCCAGCAGCACATGGAAAGACAGGGTTGAAGAAAAACTGTTTTTT.